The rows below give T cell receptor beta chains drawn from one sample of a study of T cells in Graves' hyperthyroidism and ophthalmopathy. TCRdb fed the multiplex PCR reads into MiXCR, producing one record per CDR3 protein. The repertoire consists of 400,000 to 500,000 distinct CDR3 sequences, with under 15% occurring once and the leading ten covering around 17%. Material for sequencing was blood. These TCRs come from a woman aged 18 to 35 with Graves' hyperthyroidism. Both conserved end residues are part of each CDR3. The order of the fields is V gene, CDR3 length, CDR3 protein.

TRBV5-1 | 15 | CASSLAGRLNTEAFF
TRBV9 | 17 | CASSEQTGVDSYNEQFF
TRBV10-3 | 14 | CAINPGQDNSPLHF
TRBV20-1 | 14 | CSALGLAGGNEQFF
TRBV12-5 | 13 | CASAQSGNTEAFF
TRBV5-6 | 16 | CASSLPDRFTGNTIYF
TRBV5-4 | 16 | CASSPDNTGRSYGYTF
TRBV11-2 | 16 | CASSPESRGGTDTQYF
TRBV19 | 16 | CASSIIGGPSGNTIYF
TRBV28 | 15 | CASSFVWESKNIQYF
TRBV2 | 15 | CASTAGPRVNTEAFF
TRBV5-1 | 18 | CASSSRAAEREPGNTIYF
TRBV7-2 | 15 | CANRVRGRMNTEAFF
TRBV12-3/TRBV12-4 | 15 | CASSRGRAGNQPQHF
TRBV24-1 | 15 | CATSGTSGSKNEQFF
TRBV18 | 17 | CASSPPERDRGHNEQFF
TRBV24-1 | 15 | CATSDPKKAPYEQYF
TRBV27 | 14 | CASGWGRTSYEQYF
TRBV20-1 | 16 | CSALPLADANTGELFF
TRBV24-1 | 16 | CATSDGDRATQETQYF
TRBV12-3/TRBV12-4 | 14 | CASSMTGMDYGYTF
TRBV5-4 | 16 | CASSWGASGSADTQYF
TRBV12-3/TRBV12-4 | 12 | CASSSRLAYQYF
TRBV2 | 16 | CASSGGRTSSGNTIYF
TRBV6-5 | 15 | CASSYSPGSTGELFF
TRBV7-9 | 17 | CASSLATSGYSTDTQYF
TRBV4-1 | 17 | CASSQDQPTSSFTEAFF
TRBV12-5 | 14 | CASGLSLAAAEAFF
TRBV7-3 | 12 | CASSLSNNEQFF
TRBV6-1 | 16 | CASCASFLSGANVLTF
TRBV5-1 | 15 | CASSPVGVLGDTQYF
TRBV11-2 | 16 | CASSLGLAGGIGGQYF
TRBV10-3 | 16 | CAIRKPLAGVEDEQFF
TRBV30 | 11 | CAWSVYNEQFF
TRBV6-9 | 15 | CASVIVGANTGELFF
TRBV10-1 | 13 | CASTRGRDHEQYF
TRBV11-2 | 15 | CASSTQTGAYNEQFF
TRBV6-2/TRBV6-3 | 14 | CASRPPGPEKTQYF
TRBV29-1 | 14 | CSVADRAGGEKLFF
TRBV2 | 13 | CASRGNAGYGYTF
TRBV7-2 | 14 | CASSLVGISSEQYF
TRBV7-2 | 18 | CASSHRGILEWSYNEQFF
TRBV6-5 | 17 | CASSYGTGRRVRAEAFF
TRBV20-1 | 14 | CSASSGATYNEQFF
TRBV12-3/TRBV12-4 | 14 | CASSLGTANQPQHF
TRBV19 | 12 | CASSPWADTQYF
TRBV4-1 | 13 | CASRPQGNYGYTF
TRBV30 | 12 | CAWSMGDTEAFF
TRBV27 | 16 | CASSLSYYRANTEAFF
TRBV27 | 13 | CASRGRSDQPQHF
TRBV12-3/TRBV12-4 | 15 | CASRPGTGTLVTQYF
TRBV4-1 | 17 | CASSPFSTGTGNTEAFF
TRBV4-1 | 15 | CASSTRGGLLSEQYF
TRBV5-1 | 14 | CASSLVVGNTEAFF
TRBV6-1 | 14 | CASSEAPALYGYTF
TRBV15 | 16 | CATSNSLAGGRETQYF
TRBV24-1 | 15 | CATSARLAGVHEQYF